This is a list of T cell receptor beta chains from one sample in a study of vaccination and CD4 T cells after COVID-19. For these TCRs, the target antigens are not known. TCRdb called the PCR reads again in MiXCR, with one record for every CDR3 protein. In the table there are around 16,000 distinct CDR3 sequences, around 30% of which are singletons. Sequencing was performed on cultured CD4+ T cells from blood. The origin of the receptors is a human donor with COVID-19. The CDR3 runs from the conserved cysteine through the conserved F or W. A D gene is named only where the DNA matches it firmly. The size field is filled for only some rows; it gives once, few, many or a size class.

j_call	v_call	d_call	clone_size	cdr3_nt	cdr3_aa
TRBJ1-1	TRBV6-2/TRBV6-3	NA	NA	TGTGCCAGCAGTTCTAGACTAGGGACTGAAGCTTTCTTT	CASSSRLGTEAFF
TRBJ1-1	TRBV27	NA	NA	TGTGCCAGCAGTTCGATTTGGAACACTGAAGCTTTCTTT	CASSSIWNTEAFF
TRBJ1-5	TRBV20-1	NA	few	TGCAGTGCAGGGTCCGCGCAGCCCCAGCATTTT	CSAGSAQPQHF
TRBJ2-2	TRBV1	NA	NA	TGCACCAGCAGGGAAGGACTAGCGGGGTTCTGCGGGGAGCTGTTTTTT	CTSREGLAGFCGELFF
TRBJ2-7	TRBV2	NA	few	TGTGCCAGCTCCCGGGACCGAGCCTACGAGCAGTACTTC	CASSRDRAYEQYF
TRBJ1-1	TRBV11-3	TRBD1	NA	TGTGCCAGCAGCTTTACCCCGACAGGGGGCACTGAAGCTTTCTTT	CASSFTPTGGTEAFF
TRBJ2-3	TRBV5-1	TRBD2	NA	TGCGCCAGCAGTTCCGGACAGTCTAGCGGGGGGAGGGGCACAGATACGCAGTATTTT	CASSSGQSSGGRGTDTQYF
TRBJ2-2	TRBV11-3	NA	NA	TGTGCCAGCAGACAAGGACTCAACACCGGGGAGCTGTTTTTT	CASRQGLNTGELFF
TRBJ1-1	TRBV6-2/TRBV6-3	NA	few	TGTGCCAGCAGAGATACAGGGTTTGGTGAAGCTTTCTTT	CASRDTGFGEAFF
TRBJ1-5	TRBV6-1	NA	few	TGTGCCAGCAGTGAAGCTGGTCAGCCCCAGCATTTT	CASSEAGQPQHF
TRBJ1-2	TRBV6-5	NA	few	TGTGCCAGCAGTTACTCCGGGTTCTATGGCTACACCTTC	CASSYSGFYGYTF
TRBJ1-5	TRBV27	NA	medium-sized	TGTGCCAGCAGTTCGACGTCGAATCAGCCCCAGCATTTT	CASSSTSNQPQHF
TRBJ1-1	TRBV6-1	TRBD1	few	TGTGCCAGCAGTCGAAAGACAGGGGTTCGGGACACTGAAGCTTTCTTT	CASSRKTGVRDTEAFF
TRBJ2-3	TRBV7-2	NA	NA	TGTGCCAGCAGCTTCTCTAGGGCGCAGTATTTT	CASSFSRAQYF
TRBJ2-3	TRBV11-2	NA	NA	TGTGCCAGCAGCTCCGCCCCAGATACGCAGTATTTT	CASSSAPDTQYF
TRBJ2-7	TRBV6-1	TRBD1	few	TGTGCCAGCAGCCAAGACAGGGGGCTACGGCACGAGCAGTACTTC	CASSQDRGLRHEQYF
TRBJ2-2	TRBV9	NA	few	TGTGCCAGCAGCGTGGGGAGGGACAGTAACACCGGGGAGCTGTTTTTT	CASSVGRDSNTGELFF
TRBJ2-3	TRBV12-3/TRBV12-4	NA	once	TGTGCCAGCAGTCAACAGGGACCCATGGATACGCAGTATTTT	CASSQQGPMDTQYF
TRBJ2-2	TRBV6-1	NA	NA	TGTGCCAGCCAAATGGAGAGTGACACCGGGGAGCTGTTTTTT	CASQMESDTGELFF
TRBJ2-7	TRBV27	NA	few	TGTGCCAGCAGTTTATCGACAGGTGTTACCTACGAGCAGTACTTC	CASSLSTGVTYEQYF
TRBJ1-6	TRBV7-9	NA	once	TGTGCCAGCAGCTTAGGCGGGACGCCGGACTCACCCCTCCACTTT	CASSLGGTPDSPLHF
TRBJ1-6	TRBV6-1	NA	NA	TGTGCCAGCACGGATAGCTCCTATAATTCACCCCTCCACTTT	CASTDSSYNSPLHF
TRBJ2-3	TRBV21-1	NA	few	TGTGCCAGCAGCAAAATTGGGAGGACTAGGGACCCAGATACGCAGTATTTT	CASSKIGRTRDPDTQYF
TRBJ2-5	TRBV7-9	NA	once	TGTGCCAGCAGCGTGAGGGCAGGGCTATCCCAAGAGACCCAGTACTTC	CASSVRAGLSQETQYF
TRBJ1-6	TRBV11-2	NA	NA	TGTGCCAGCAGCTTATTGGGCCAGAGGAATTCACCCCTCCACTTT	CASSLLGQRNSPLHF
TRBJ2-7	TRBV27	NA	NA	TGTGCCAGCAGTTCGGGCCCCGGGTCCTACGAGCAGTACTTC	CASSSGPGSYEQYF
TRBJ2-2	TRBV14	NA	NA	TGTGCCAGCAGCCCTCCCCGGGGGAGGCTGCTTTTGAACACCGGGGAGCTGTTTTTT	CASSPPRGRLLLNTGELFF
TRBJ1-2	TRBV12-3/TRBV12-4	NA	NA	TGTGCCAGCAGCCTGGGGGGCGGCTACACCTTC	CASSLGGGYTF
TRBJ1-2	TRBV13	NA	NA	TGCGCCAGCAGCTTAGGCCTACGAGAGGGCTACACCTTC	CASSLGLREGYTF
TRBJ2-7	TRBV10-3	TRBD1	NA	TGTGCCATCAGCCCGGGACAGGGGACCCACGAGCAGTACTTC	CAISPGQGTHEQYF
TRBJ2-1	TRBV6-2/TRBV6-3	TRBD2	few	TGTGCCAGCGGGAGCGGGGGGGCTGGTATCTCCTACAATGAGCAGTTCTTC	CASGSGGAGISYNEQFF
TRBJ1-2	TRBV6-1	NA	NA	TGTGCCAGCAGACAGGACATCTATGGCTACACCTTC	CASRQDIYGYTF
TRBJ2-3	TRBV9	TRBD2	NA	TGTGCCAGCAACCGACTAGCGGACACAGATACGCAGTATTTT	CASNRLADTDTQYF
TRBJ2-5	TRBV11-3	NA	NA	TGTGCCAGCAGCTTAGGTCAGGGAGAGACCCAGTACTTC	CASSLGQGETQYF
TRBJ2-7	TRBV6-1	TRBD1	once	TGTGCCAGCAACTCCGGGACAGGGGGCGGCGAGCAGTACTTC	CASNSGTGGGEQYF